Each of the 30 T cell receptor beta chains below was sequenced from the same sample in a study of T cell repertoires in cytomegalovirus infection. Their recognized antigens are unknown. TCRdb processed the reads anew with MiXCR; each CDR3 protein has one entry. The sample lists more than 45,000 distinct CDR3 sequences, more than 25% occurring once. Material for sequencing was PBMCs, sequenced either directly or after in vitro stimulation (not recorded which). The receptors were gathered from a human donor in good health (CMV status not recorded). Some clones in this sample may be carry-over from other donors' samples.

The rearrangement joins TRBV7-6 to TRBJ1-5; D remains unclear. Germline CDR1 and CDR2: SGHVS and FNYEAQ. Deletions cut 0 bases from V and 4 bases from J, with 25 bases between. The CDR3 runs 20 residues. The CDR3 DNA follows: TGTGCCAGCAGCTTAGCTTTTTCCCACTGCACGGGGAGGGAGAATCAGCCCCAGCATTTT. Protein: CASSLAFSHCTGRENQPQHF.

V is TRBV18 and J is TRBJ1-2, with TRBD1 matching over 7 bases. The CDR3 runs 13 residues. CDR1 is KGHSH, CDR2 LQKENI, per germline. Trimming took 4 bases from V and 2 from J; bases not matched to a gene: 1. CDR3 DNA: TGTGCCAGCTCACTGGACAGGAACTATGGCTACACCTTC. Encoded protein: CASSLDRNYGYTF.

This sequence joins TRBV10-3 and TRBJ1-2, with 7 bases identical to TRBD1. V lost 2 bases and J lost 2; bases outside the gene matches: 2. Germline values: CDR1 ENHRY, CDR2 SYGVKD. The length of the CDR3 is 14 residues. In nucleotides, the CDR3 is TGTGCCATCAGTGAGACGACAGGGAACTATGGCTACACCTTC. Translated, it gives CAISETTGNYGYTF.

The chain is built from TRBV12-3 or TRBV12-4 and TRBJ1-1; tentatively, D is TRBD1 (5 bases). The V and J ends lost 3 bases and 4 bases respectively, with 9 bases between them. The CDR3 runs to 13 residues. As DNA, the CDR3 is TGTGCCAGCAGTTTTGAGAGGGGCACTGAAGCTTTCTTT. Amino acids: CASSFERGTEAFF.

This clonotype occurred a few times. The V gene is TRBV28, the J gene TRBJ1-2; D not certain. Germline V gene sequence: CDR1 MDHEN, CDR2 SYDVKM. The CDR3 has 13 residues. Trimming shortened V by 1 base and J by 7 bases, and 10 bases separated the two germline ends. The CDR3, as DNA: TGTGCCAGCAGTTTATTGGGGTTTGGTGGCTACACCTTC. Encoded protein: CASSLLGFGGYTF.

This clonotype was picked up a small number of times. CDR3 DNA: TGTGCCAGCCCCTGGGGTCCGGGTGGCTACACCTTC. This sequence encodes CASPWGPGGYTF. This chain links TRBV2 with TRBJ1-2, with D uncertain. The V end lost 8 bases, the J end lost 7 bases, and 14 bases lay between the germline ends. CDR3 length equals 12 residues. Germline-derived CDR1 and CDR2 are SNHLY and FYNNEI.

This clonotype was counted a single time. This sequence joins TRBV27 and TRBJ2-1; D ambiguous. The CDR3 is 13 amino acids. The V gene lost 0 bases and the J gene lost 9 bases, with 9 bases spanning the gap. CDR1 and CDR2 from the germline V gene are MNHEY and SMNVEV (reference sequence). The CDR3 DNA sequence: TGTGCCAGCAGTTTATCGGCCTCGCGTGAGCAGTTCTTC. Its protein is CASSLSASREQFF.

The chain links TRBV5-6 to TRBJ2-7; 7 bases are shared with TRBD2. Germline V gene sequence: CDR1 SGHDT, CDR2 YYEEEE. The CDR3 length is 14 residues. The V and J ends lost 3 bases and 3 bases, in that order; junction bases with no gene match: 6. CDR3 loop: CASSSGRGNYEQYF. DNA for the CDR3: TGTGCCAGCAGCTCAGGGAGGGGAAACTACGAGCAGTACTTC.

This clonotype was seen more than once but under ten times. V and J are TRBV10-3 and TRBJ1-5; D might be TRBD1 (6 bases). CDR3 length: 13 residues. Germline V gene sequence: CDR1 ENHRY, CDR2 SYGVKD. V lost 2 bases to trimming and J lost 4 bases, with 6 bases between them. Here the CDR3 reads CAISEQGNQPQHF. Here the CDR3 DNA reads TGTGCCATCAGTGAGCAGGGGAATCAGCCCCAGCATTTT.

This clonotype was counted between two and nine times. CDR3 coding DNA: TGCGCCAGCAGCTTGGCCGGGCAGGGAACAGATACGCAGTATTTT. Its protein product is CASSLAGQGTDTQYF. V gene TRBV5-1 combines with J gene TRBJ2-3; D is possibly TRBD1 (5 bases). Germline lookup yields CDR1 SGHRS and CDR2 YFSETQ. V gave up 0 bases and J gave up 3 bases, with 11 bases separating them. The CDR3 consists of 15 residues.

The chain has TRBV20-1 and TRBJ2-3, with 7 bases lining up with TRBD2. V shed 1 base, J shed 3 bases, and the junction held 7 bases outside the gene matches. CDR1 is DFQATT and CDR2 is SNEGSKA in the germline V gene (reference sequence). This CDR3 spans 15 amino acids. DNA of the CDR3: TGCAGTGCTAGAGTCCCCCGGGGGGAAACAGATACGCAGTATTTT. This codes for CSARVPRGETDTQYF.

This clonotype was picked up many times. The rearrangement joins TRBV7-2 to TRBJ2-2; D remains unclear. This CDR3 contains 14 residues. Trimming left V 1 base short and J 5 bases short, with 8 bases between. The V gene's germline CDR1 is SGHTA and CDR2 FQGNSA. CDR3 in DNA: TGTGCCAGCAGCTTAGTTAGACAAACCGGGGAGCTGTTTTTT. Translating it yields CASSLVRQTGELFF.

This clonotype occurred many times. The CDR3 loop reads CASSLDAYAGSPLHF. The CDR3 nucleotides read TGTGCCAGCAGCTTAGATGCCTACGCGGGGTCACCCCTCCACTTT. The gene calls are TRBV7-8 and TRBJ1-6; D not certain. The CDR3 sequence is 15 residues long. Germline V lookup: CDR1 SGHVS, CDR2 FQNEAQ. V was clipped by 1 base and J by 10 bases, with 14 bases between them.

The chain couples TRBV7-2 to TRBJ2-5; either TRBD1 or TRBD2 may supply D (5 bases each). The germline V gene has CDR1 SGHTA and CDR2 FQGNSA. Trimming took 1 base from V and 7 from J, leaving 10 bases between them. The CDR3 runs 13 residues. CDR3 DNA sequence: TGTGCCAGCAGCTTAGGGGGGAGTGGGACCCAGTACTTC. It codes for CASSLGGSGTQYF.

V usage is TRBV28 and J usage is TRBJ2-7; 10 bases fit TRBD1. The CDR3 is 13 residues long. The trim removed 7 bases at V and 6 bases at J, leaving 6 bases unmatched. CDR1 MDHEN and CDR2 SYDVKM come from the germline V gene. CDR3 amino acids: CASIRDRGGEQYF. For the CDR3, the DNA is TGTGCCAGCATCCGGGACAGGGGAGGCGAGCAGTACTTC.

The chain couples TRBV28 to TRBJ2-5; D is perhaps TRBD1 (6 bases). The ends were cut back, 10 bases at V and 1 base at J, with 19 bases in the middle. This CDR3 is built from 15 residues. Germline values: CDR1 MDHEN, CDR2 SYDVKM. CDR3 in DNA: TGTGCCACCACACTATTGTCGGACAGCCAAGAGACCCAGTACTTC. Its translation: CATTLLSDSQETQYF.

This clonotype was picked up a small number of times. The CDR3 protein is CASSFAGSNTGELFF. The CDR3 nucleotides are TGTGCCAGCAGTTTTGCGGGGTCGAACACCGGGGAGCTGTTTTTT. The chain combines TRBV12-3 or TRBV12-4 with TRBJ2-2; D is possibly TRBD2 (6 bases). This CDR3 is built from 15 residues. V gave up 3 bases and J gave up 0 bases, with 8 bases separating them.

This chain uses TRBV20-1 with TRBJ1-5; TRBD1 aligns across 7 bases. The CDR3 runs 15 residues. CDR1 and CDR2 from the germline V gene are DFQATT and SNEGSKA (reference sequence). V shed 4 bases, J shed 1 base, and the junction held 7 bases outside the gene matches. CDR3 bases: TGCAGTGCTAATACAGGGGCTCTGAGCAATCAGCCCCAGCATTTT. Translating it yields CSANTGALSNQPQHF.

In this sample, this clonotype turned up once. V usage is TRBV12-3 or TRBV12-4 and J usage is TRBJ2-7; 9 bases are shared with TRBD1. The V and J ends lost 5 bases and 1 base, in that order; junction bases with no gene match: 9. CDR3 size: 16 residues. In nucleotides, the CDR3 is TGTGCCAGCAGTCCGCGACAGGGGGTGACTTCCTACGAGCAGTACTTC. Amino acids: CASSPRQGVTSYEQYF.

This clonotype came up a few times. The chain links TRBV6-1 to TRBJ1-5; TRBD1 agrees at 8 bases. This CDR3 is 14 amino acids long. Germline V gives CDR1 MNHNS, CDR2 SASEGT. V was pared by 6 bases and J by 2 bases, with 3 bases of the junction left unmatched. CDR3 nucleotide sequence: TGTGCCAGCAGCGGGACAGGCGGCAATCAGCCCCAGCATTTT. Encoded protein: CASSGTGGNQPQHF.

This sequence joins TRBV4-2 and TRBJ2-3, with TRBD2 matching over 8 bases. The V gene's germline CDR1 is LGHNA and CDR2 YNFKEQ. This CDR3 spans 17 amino acids. V trimming: 5 bases; J trimming: 2 bases; junction bases outside the gene matches: 12. CDR3 amino acids: CASSLGARTSLTDTQYF. The DNA for the CDR3 is TGTGCCAGCAGCTTGGGGGCCCGGACTAGCCTCACAGATACGCAGTATTTT.

V gene TRBV7-9 combines with J gene TRBJ2-3; weak D call: TRBD2 (6 bases). The CDR3 is made up of 16 amino acids. Deletions cut 1 base from V and 2 bases from J, with 13 bases between. Germline values: CDR1 SEHNR, CDR2 FQNEAQ (reference sequence). The CDR3 reads CASSLGVAGFTDTQYF. Written as DNA, the CDR3 is TGTGCCAGCAGCTTAGGCGTGGCGGGATTCACAGATACGCAGTATTTT.

This clonotype showed up just a few times. The rearrangement links TRBV5-6 to TRBJ1-2, with D perhaps matching TRBD1 (5 bases). This CDR3 is built from 15 residues. Trimming removed 1 base from V and 4 bases from J, with 14 bases in between. CDR1 and CDR2 (germline): SGHDT, YYEEEE. CDR3 sequence: CASSLLDRGVYGYTF. CDR3 in DNA: TGTGCCAGCAGCTTGCTTGACCGGGGGGTCTATGGCTACACCTTC.

The chain uses TRBV12-3 or TRBV12-4 and TRBJ2-1, with 10 bases fitting TRBD2. The CDR3 contains 12 residues. After removal of 6 bases from V and 10 bases from J, the junction contained 3 bases not matched to a gene. The CDR3 region has the DNA TGTGCCAGCAGCCTGACTAGCGGGGAGCAGTTCTTC. Its protein product is CASSLTSGEQFF.

This chain links TRBV20-1 with TRBJ1-5; 9 nucleotides agree with TRBD1. V lost 2 bases to trimming and J lost 2 bases; unmatched junction nucleotides: 7. This CDR3 contains 16 residues. CDR1 DFQATT and CDR2 SNEGSKA come from the germline V gene (reference sequence). The CDR3: CSARSTGGMGNQPQHF. As DNA, the CDR3 is TGCAGTGCTAGATCTACAGGGGGCATGGGCAATCAGCCCCAGCATTTT.

The chain uses TRBV2 and TRBJ2-7, with a possible D match to TRBD1 (6 bases). Between the trimmed V and J ends, which lost 8 bases and 7 bases, there was a span of 15 bases. CDR3 size: 12 residues. Per germline, CDR1 SNHLY and CDR2 FYNNEI. The CDR3 here is CASYWGRLEQYF. The CDR3 DNA follows: TGTGCCAGCTACTGGGGGCGGCTTGAGCAGTACTTC.

Turning to this clonotype: A much larger clone differs from this one at a single base, so this may be a read error. Here the CDR3 reads CASSSGLAEAQYF. The DNA of the CDR3 is TGTGCCAGCAGCTCAGGACTAGCGGAGGCCCAGTACTTC. The chain recombines TRBV7-2 with TRBJ2-5; 10 bases agree with TRBD2. CDR3 size: 13 residues. Germline V gene lookup returns CDR1 SGHTA and CDR2 FQGNSA. J lost 9 bases, V lost 4 bases, and 5 bases had no gene match.

Only a few counts were recorded for this clonotype. This CDR3 reads CASSYDGASSPLHF. In nucleotides, the CDR3 is TGTGCCAGCAGTTACGACGGGGCCTCTTCACCCCTCCACTTT. This chain connects TRBV6-6 to TRBJ1-6, with D tentatively TRBD1 (5 bases). There are 14 residues in the CDR3. V lost 2 bases and J lost 9, with 11 bases in between. Germline V gene data show CDR1 as MNHNY and CDR2 as SVGAGI (reference sequence).

The table lists this clonotype with a few counts. The rearrangement links TRBV19 to TRBJ1-1; no reliable D call. Between the trimmed V and J ends, which lost 3 bases and 2 bases, there was a span of 10 bases. CDR1 is LNHDA and CDR2 is SQIVND in the germline V gene (reference sequence). This CDR3 region has 14 residues. CDR3 residues: CASSIFGRNTEAFF. In DNA, the CDR3 is TGTGCCAGTAGTATTTTTGGGAGAAACACTGAAGCTTTCTTT.

The chain uses TRBV5-1 and TRBJ2-1, with 7 positions matching TRBD1. With V trimmed by 0 bases and J by 4 bases, 13 bases remained unmatched. The CDR3 spans 18 residues. Germline loops: CDR1 SGHRS, CDR2 YFSETQ. The CDR3 DNA reads as TGCGCCAGCAGCTTGGCCGAAAATTACAGGGGTCTATACAATGAGCAGTTCTTC. Translation: CASSLAENYRGLYNEQFF.